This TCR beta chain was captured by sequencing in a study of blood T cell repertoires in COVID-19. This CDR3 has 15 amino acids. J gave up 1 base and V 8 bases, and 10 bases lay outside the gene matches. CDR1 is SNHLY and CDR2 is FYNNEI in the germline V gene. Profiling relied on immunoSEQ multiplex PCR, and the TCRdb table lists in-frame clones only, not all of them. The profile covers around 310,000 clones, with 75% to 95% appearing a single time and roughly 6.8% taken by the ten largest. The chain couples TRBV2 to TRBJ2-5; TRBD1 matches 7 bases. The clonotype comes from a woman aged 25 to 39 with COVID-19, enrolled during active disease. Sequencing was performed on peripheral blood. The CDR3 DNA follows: TGTGCCAGCGGTCTCCTACAGGGGCTCCAAGAGACCCAGTACTTC. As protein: CASGLLQGLQETQYF. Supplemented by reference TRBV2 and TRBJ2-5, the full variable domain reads EPEVTQTPSHQVTQMGQEVILRCVPISNHLYFYWYRQILGQKVEFLVSFYNNEISEKSEIFDDQFSVERPDGSNFTLKIRSTKLEDSAMYFCASGLLQGLQETQYFGPGTRLLVL.